Presented here are 23 T cell receptor beta chains from one specimen sequenced in a study of radiation and T cells in renal cell carcinoma. Assay used: immunoSEQ multiplex PCR; TCRdb lists only in-frame clones, some missing. The table has 15,000 or so clones, 62% seen once. Treatment specified: treatment-naive control, cytoreductive nephrectomy. Sequences were derived from tumor tissue, sampled from a patient whose treatment was nephrectomy without radiotherapy. The origin of the receptors is a man between 60 and 75 years old with renal cell carcinoma.

CDR3 sequence: CASSPNSAYGYTF. CDR3 nucleotide sequence: TGTGCCAGCAGCCCGAACAGCGCCTATGGCTACACCTTC. The chain employs TRBV7-2 and TRBJ1-2; D remains unclear. This CDR3 is built from 13 residues. Trimming pared 5 bases from V and 4 bases from J, leaving 11 bases between. Germline V lookup: CDR1 SGHTA, CDR2 FQGNSA.

The V gene is TRBV6-6, the J gene TRBJ1-4; 9 bases match TRBD1. CDR1 is MNHNY and CDR2 is SVGAGI in the germline V gene (reference sequence). CDR3 length: 13 residues. The trim removed 5 bases at V and 5 bases at J, leaving 0 bases unmatched. The CDR3 region has the DNA TGTGCCAGCAGTGACAGGGGGAATGAAAAACTGTTTTTT. Encoded protein: CASSDRGNEKLFF.

This clone has a handful of counts. The chain joins TRBV9 to TRBJ1-5, with TRBD1 as a possible D gene (5 bases). The germline CDR1 and CDR2 sequences are SGDLS and YYNGEE. This CDR3 is built from 13 residues. The germline V and J ends were trimmed by 0 bases and 5 bases, with 6 bases remaining between them. Here the CDR3 DNA reads TGTGCCAGCAGCGTAGGGGGCTATCAGCCCCAGCATTTT. This encodes CASSVGGYQPQHF.

The chain combines TRBV2 with TRBJ2-7; D is perhaps TRBD1 (5 bases). The CDR3 sequence is 12 residues long. CDR1 and CDR2 from the germline V gene are SNHLY and FYNNEI. The V gene lost 6 bases and the J gene lost 4 bases, with 10 bases spanning the gap. CDR3 in DNA: TGTGCCAGCAGCAGTAGGGGTTACGAGCAGTACTTC. It is translated as CASSSRGYEQYF.

This clone has a single count. This sequence joins TRBV5-1 and TRBJ2-3, with 7 nucleotides matching TRBD1. CDR1 and CDR2 from the germline V gene are SGHRS and YFSETQ. The CDR3 covers 17 residues. The V gene end was trimmed by 3 bases and the J gene end by 0 bases; junction bases not matched to a gene: 10. CDR3 sequence: CASSWLGTATSTDTQYF. In DNA, the CDR3 is TGCGCCAGCAGCTGGCTCGGGACAGCCACGAGCACAGATACGCAGTATTTT.

This clone was observed once. This chain connects TRBV2 to TRBJ1-2; D is unclear. V lost 1 base, J lost 8 bases, and 11 bases lay in between. The germline V gene encodes CDR1 SNHLY and CDR2 FYNNEI. CDR3 size: 13 residues. For the CDR3, the DNA is TGTGCCAGCAGTGAAGAGGAAGGGTTAGGCTACACCTTC. Translating gives CASSEEEGLGYTF.

J is TRBJ1-6 and V is TRBV7-2; TRBD1 matches 9 bases. With 2 bases clipped from V and 10 bases from J, the junction kept 3 bases outside the gene matches. CDR3 length: 14 residues. In germline, CDR1 is SGHTA, CDR2 FQGNSA. CDR3 region: CASSLRTGVSPLHF. As DNA, the CDR3 is TGTGCCAGCAGCTTAAGGACAGGGGTATCACCCCTCCACTTT.

The rearrangement links TRBV6-5 to TRBJ2-7, with 7 bases identical to TRBD2. Germline values: CDR1 MNHEY, CDR2 SVGAGI. Germline trimming cut 3 bases from V and 3 bases from J; bases unmatched to any gene: 5. The CDR3 extends over 14 amino acids. The chain's CDR3 is CASSYAGDDYEQYF. The CDR3 DNA is TGTGCCAGCAGTTATGCGGGGGACGACTACGAGCAGTACTTC.

The chain combines TRBV7-2 with TRBJ1-1; D is possibly TRBD1 (6 bases). CDR1 is SGHTA, CDR2 FQGNSA, per germline. This CDR3 is built from 14 residues. V was shortened by 4 bases and J by 1 base, with 10 bases between the two germline ends. CDR3 amino acids: CASSSRTENTEAFF. CDR3 in DNA: TGTGCCAGCAGCTCCCGGACAGAGAACACTGAAGCTTTCTTT.

The rearrangement links TRBV28 to TRBJ1-4; no definite D call. This CDR3 is built from 14 residues. Trimming took off 6 bases at V and 7 bases at J, with 15 bases between the two ends. Germline CDR1 is MDHEN and CDR2 is SYDVKM. As DNA, the CDR3 is TGTGCCAGCAGCCATCCGACCCTGTTTGAAAAACTGTTTTTT. Amino acid sequence: CASSHPTLFEKLFF.

The chain joins TRBV6-5 to TRBJ1-2; TRBD1 might be the D (5 bases). Germline-derived CDR1 and CDR2 are MNHEY and SVGAGI. Trimming cost V 7 bases and J 4 bases, with 16 bases left between them. The CDR3 totals 14 residues. In DNA, the CDR3 is TGTGCCAGCAAGTCAGCGGGGGGAGGCTATGGCTACACCTTC. Amino acids: CASKSAGGGYGYTF.

This chain joins TRBV5-1 and TRBJ1-1; no clear D gene. The V and J ends lost 5 bases and 5 bases respectively, with 16 bases between them. Germline values: CDR1 SGHRS, CDR2 YFSETQ. CDR3 length: 14 residues. The CDR3 DNA sequence: TGCGCCAGCAGACTTGACACTCGTGGGACTGAAGCTTTCTTT. Its protein is CASRLDTRGTEAFF.

This chain joins TRBV7-2 and TRBJ1-4; D is perhaps TRBD1 (5 bases). CDR1 SGHTA and CDR2 FQGNSA come from the germline V gene. The length of the CDR3 is 14 residues. V was shortened by 6 bases and J by 0 bases, with 8 bases between the two germline ends. The CDR3 sequence: CASRGGTTNEKLFF. CDR3 sequence (DNA): TGTGCCAGCAGGGGGGGAACAACTAATGAAAAACTGTTTTTT.

The chain uses TRBV7-9 and TRBJ2-7; TRBD1 matches at 9 bases. Germline V gives CDR1 SEHNR, CDR2 FQNEAQ (reference sequence). The J segment lost 3 bases and the V segment lost 11 bases, leaving 11 bases of the junction unmatched. This CDR3 is built from 14 residues. Here the CDR3 DNA reads TGTGCCTTAAACGACAGGGACAGGGACTACGAGCAGTACTTC. It encodes CALNDRDRDYEQYF. The full variable domain, completed using reference TRBV7-9 and TRBJ2-7, is DTGVSQNPRHKITKRGQNVTFRCDPISEHNRLYWYRQTLGQGPEFLTYFQNEAQLEKSRLLSDRFSAERPKGSFSTLEIQRTEQGDSAMYLCALNDRDRDYEQYFGPGTRLTVT.

The rearrangement uses TRBV2 and TRBJ2-5; 11 bases line up with TRBD2. The CDR3 spans 16 residues. Trimming removed 1 base from V and 3 bases from J; junction bases left unmatched: 4. Germline V lookup: CDR1 SNHLY, CDR2 FYNNEI. CDR3 in amino acids: CASSEGSSGREETQYF. The CDR3 nucleotides read TGTGCCAGCAGTGAAGGTAGTAGCGGGAGGGAAGAGACCCAGTACTTC.

This clone was detected only a few times. This chain joins TRBV25-1 and TRBJ1-1; no definite D call. This CDR3 is 12 amino acids long. V dropped 7 bases and J dropped 6 bases, with 12 bases sitting between them. The germline V gene has CDR1 MGHDK and CDR2 SYGVNS. CDR3 residues: CASTLDTAEAFF. CDR3 DNA: TGTGCCAGCACCCTCGATACCGCTGAAGCTTTCTTT.

This chain uses TRBV18 with TRBJ2-5; perhaps TRBD1 as D (6 bases). The CDR3 extends over 15 amino acids. Between the trimmed V and J ends, which lost 2 bases and 4 bases, there was a span of 14 bases. Germline V CDR1 and CDR2: KGHSH, LQKENI. The CDR3 DNA sequence: TGTGCCAGCTCACCATCGTCTCTAGGGGGAGAGACCCAGTACTTC. As protein: CASSPSSLGGETQYF.

The rearrangement links TRBV7-9 to TRBJ2-7, with 8 bases identical to TRBD1. The CDR3 is 13 amino acids. The trim removed 3 bases at V and 5 bases at J, leaving 3 bases unmatched. The V gene's germline CDR1 is SEHNR and CDR2 FQNEAQ (reference sequence). This CDR3 reads CASSFGQGDEQYF. CDR3 nucleotides: TGTGCCAGCAGCTTTGGACAGGGAGACGAGCAGTACTTC.

V gene TRBV4-3 combines with J gene TRBJ2-3; TRBD2 is a possible D gene (6 bases). This CDR3 has 16 residues. The germline V gene encodes CDR1 LGHNA and CDR2 YSLEER. The V gene lost 1 base and the J gene lost 3 bases, with 14 bases spanning the gap. The CDR3 DNA reads TGCGCCAGCAGCCAAGGGACGGGAGCGAGGACAGATACGCAGTATTTT. Translation: CASSQGTGARTDTQYF.

The chain is built from TRBV9 and TRBJ2-3, with TRBD2 identical over 10 bases. With 3 bases clipped from V and 4 bases from J, the junction kept 5 bases outside the gene matches. This CDR3 comprises 15 residues. Germline V lookup: CDR1 SGDLS, CDR2 YYNGEE. The CDR3 DNA reads TGTGCCAGCAGCGCATTAGCGGGAGGAGCAGATACGCAGTATTTT. Its protein product is CASSALAGGADTQYF.

The chain uses TRBV4-1 and TRBJ2-1; 15 bases line up with TRBD2. This CDR3 region has 19 residues. Germline V gene sequence: CDR1 MGHRA, CDR2 YSYEKL. Trimming at V came to 3 bases and at J to 1 base, leaving 7 bases not matched to a gene. The CDR3 region has the DNA TGCGCCAGCAGCCACGGACTAGCGGGGGGGCTAGGGTCCTACAATGAGCAGTTCTTC. Translating it yields CASSHGLAGGLGSYNEQFF.

The chain joins TRBV2 to TRBJ2-5; TRBD1 is a possible D gene (5 bases). The CDR3 consists of 13 residues. With 5 bases removed from V and 2 bases from J, the gap between germline ends came to 9 bases. In germline, CDR1 is SNHLY, CDR2 FYNNEI. This CDR3 is CASSTREQETQYF. Here the CDR3 DNA reads TGTGCCAGCAGTACCAGGGAACAAGAGACCCAGTACTTC.

The rearrangement uses TRBV18 and TRBJ2-1, with a tentative D call TRBD2 (6 bases). V lost 3 bases, J lost 9 bases, and 12 bases lay in between. CDR3 length equals 13 residues. Germline loops: CDR1 KGHSH, CDR2 LQKENI. DNA of the CDR3: TGTGCCAGCTCACCCTCTACTAGCCTTGAGCAGTTCTTC. Its protein is CASSPSTSLEQFF.